This TCR beta chain was profiled in a study of blood T cells in healthy people across ages (dated by TCRdb to 2013 to 2016). Study-wide context: Template switching captured roughly one uniquely barcoded TCR beta cDNA molecule per two T cells in model experiments. Using deep sequencing normalized with unique cDNA molecular identifiers, the study measured how TCR beta repertoire diversity changes with age. The donors were split into four age groups: young (average around 15 years), middle-aged (about 40), aged (over 55) and long-lived (approximately 80). The study analyzed two additional independent replicas of 1 million unique cDNA reads from the same blood draw for two donors, one aged 18 to 30 and one aged 80 or older.

Notes on this clonotype: Its antigen remains undetermined. No much larger clone is present one base from it, and per-base qualities are unavailable.

Donors were under 40 systemically healthy Caucasian individuals from Russia aged roughly 6 to 100 years. Approximately 9.3 milliliters of peripheral blood were drawn from each donor into EDTA-treated Vacutainer tubes. PBMCs were isolated by Ficoll-Paque density-gradient centrifugation, with at least 6 million obtained per sample. Total RNA, at least 6 micrograms per sample, was extracted from PBMCs with Trizol reagent. The percentages of naive CD45RAhigh/CD27high T cells were determined by flow cytometry on a PBMC aliquot from every donor. Via the germline V gene (reference sequence), CDR1 is DFQATT and CDR2 SNEGSKA. Spanning cysteine to phenylalanine, the CDR3 consists of 15 amino acids. Left in the record is the CDR3 DNA by itself, 45 bases read in frame from the first base. V is trimmed back by 6 bases and J by 8 bases, and the junction contains 16 bases that no gene match accounts for. The library was built by means of 5' RACE. Instrument used: Illumina HiSeq 2500. The second PCR ran for about 7 to 11 cycles and used a J-beta primer mix along with a sample-barcoded 5' primer. Each TCR beta cDNA molecule received a unique molecular identifier from a template-switch 5' adaptor carrying 12 random nucleotides. At least 3 million CDR3-containing paired-end reads were obtained from each sample. First-strand cDNA synthesis was performed from all RNA using the Mint cDNA synthesis kit, with priming by a TRBC-specific oligonucleotide. After uracil-DNA glycosylase treatment, a first 18-cycle PCR used universal primers M1SS and BC2_uni_R on all cDNA. Concerning the study's data processing: For normalization, 1 million high-quality reads were randomly selected from each sample, with every read carrying a distinct molecular identifier. Reads with shared molecular identifiers were discarded instead of being binned into consensus sequences. CDR3 identification, clonotype clustering and error correction used MiTCR with a Q25 quality threshold and the strictest error-elimination algorithm. A nonparametric unseen species model with Euler transformation was used to estimate a lower bound on total TCR beta diversity. TCRdb redid the processing of the public reads, applying fastp at Q25 and MiXCR, and retained in-frame beta chains. Rows with a matching CDR3 protein are joined into one entry that keeps the most common DNA and genes. The V and J calls come from TCRdb's annotation, not from the publication. Within this sample are 1 million or so distinct CDR3 sequences, with roughly 24% of them counted one time only. The top ten clones comprise 0.65% to 0.75% of the sample.

Findings and caveats that apply to the study as a whole: Compared with the aged group, more naive CD4+ T cells, fewer expanded clones and increased TCR diversity were shown by the long-lived group, suggesting age selection. A strong correlation was found between observed TCR beta diversity and the percentage of naive T cells measured by flow cytometry. Bulk unsorted PBMC profiling prevented conclusive comparison of naive and antigen-experienced compartments. Donor CMV infection status was unknown, potentially confounding age-related changes in expanded clonotypes. Estimates of total diversity based on one million sequenced T cells were considered lower bounds and underestimates. Observed TCR beta diversity per million T cells fell roughly linearly with age, and a significant reduction was already apparent by age approximately 40.

Separately, the same data were catalogued under a study of T cells of mothers and their children. That second publication adds: Donors were nine systemically healthy Caucasian individuals: three mothers and their six children. cDNA synthesis consumed the entire amount of extracted RNA, loaded at 1.5 ug RNA in each 15 ul reaction. In the second PCR, sample barcodes and 2-4 random nucleotides were introduced via the M1S primer. More than 8 million TCR beta CDR3 reads were obtained from each mother, and roughly 3 million reads were obtained from each child. In both related and unrelated pairs, thymic selection shapes the output of TCR recombination in a similar way, with inherited differences having only a minor effect. Normalized repertoire overlap was always slightly but never significantly higher in related than unrelated mother-child pairs. No persistent microchimeric T cell clones were detected, at a sensitivity of about 100 clones per million clonotypes. To look for features that set related mother-child pairs apart from unrelated individuals, the researchers ran deep NGS to compare the TCR beta repertoires of mothers and children. On average, the children were approximately 11 +/- 4 years old, while the mothers were around 40 +/- 4 years old. After adapter ligation with NEBNext reagents, the libraries were sequenced on Illumina HiSeq 2000 with 100+100 nt paired-end reads. Mother and child libraries were prepared a month apart and sequenced in separate runs to prevent cross-contamination. For each donor, somewhere between roughly 500,000 and 2,300,000 distinct TCR beta clonotypes were identified. Naive TCR beta clonotypes were estimated from low-frequency clonotypes matched to each donor's FACS-determined naive share, without sorting.

The source is a girl under 10 years old in good health. The specimen was blood. The sequence links TRBV20-1 to TRBJ2-3, with 8 bases aligning to TRBD2. For the CDR3, the sequence is CSARGGRNTLGTQYF. DNA sequence: TGCAGTGCCAGGGGCGGGAGGAATACATTGGGTACGCAGTATTTT.